Listed here is a single T cell receptor beta chain. Using immunoSEQ multiplex PCR, the repertoire was profiled, and TCRdb retains in-frame clones only, with some absent. In the table there are about 75,000 clones, about 82% of which are singletons. This entry comes from a study of cytomegalovirus exposure and HLA in healthy donors. CDR1 is LNHDA and CDR2 is SQIVND in the germline V gene (reference sequence). V was pared by 5 bases and J by 0 bases, with 21 bases between. The CDR3 is made up of 18 amino acids. The sample taken for sequencing was PBMCs. This TCR came from a man under 40 in good health and CMV-seronegative. The chain links TRBV19 to TRBJ2-3, with D perhaps matching TRBD1 (7 bases). This chain's CDR3 is CASSGGTDGQSSTDTQYF. In DNA form, the CDR3 reads TGTGCCAGTAGTGGGGGGACAGACGGCCAATCTAGCACAGATACGCAGTATTTT.